Below, 10 T cell receptor beta chains from the same sample are listed, as sequenced in a study of OX40 agonist ivuxolimab in advanced cancers. Sequenced by immunoSEQ multiplex PCR; TCRdb stores in-frame clones only, minus some. The sample holds tens of thousands of clones; 83% are singletons and the top ten take less than 9%. Sequencing used CD4+ or CD8+ T cells sorted from blood, obtained in a trial of the OX40 agonist ivuxolimab. These receptors were taken from an adult with an advanced solid tumor such as melanoma, head and neck, liver or kidney cancer.

V is TRBV5-1 and J is TRBJ2-1; 7 nucleotides agree with TRBD2. The length of the CDR3 is 16 residues. Unmatched junction bases numbered 4, after V lost 1 base and J lost 0 bases. Germline CDR1 SGHRS, CDR2 YFSETQ. CDR3 protein: CASSLYQRDSYNEQFF. As DNA, the CDR3 is TGCGCCAGCAGCTTGTACCAGCGGGACTCCTACAATGAGCAGTTCTTC. The full variable domain, completed using reference TRBV5-1 and TRBJ2-1, is KAGVTQTPRYLIKTRGQQVTLSCSPISGHRSVSWYQQTPGQGLQFLFEYFSETQRNKGNFPGRFSGRQFSNSRSEMNVSTLELGDSALYLCASSLYQRDSYNEQFFGPGTRLTVL.

The genes are TRBV5-1 and TRBJ2-4; no definite D call. The CDR3 length is 15 residues. V shed 0 bases and J shed 2 bases, with 9 bases lying between them. Germline V lookup: CDR1 SGHRS, CDR2 YFSETQ. CDR3 protein: CASSLGNKTKNIQYF. Here the CDR3 DNA reads TGCGCCAGCAGCTTGGGGAACAAGACCAAAAACATTCAGTACTTC.

Concerning this clone: The germline gene is not matched at one end of the junction; a read error may be the cause. The V and J genes are TRBV20-1 and TRBJ1-4; 8 positions match TRBD1. CDR3 length equals 10 residues. Germline CDR1 and CDR2: DFQATT and SNEGSKA (reference sequence). CDR3 sequence reads: CSAAGQGTVF. The CDR3 bases are TGCAGTGCTGCCGGACAGGGAACTGTTTTT.

The chain combines TRBV29-1 with TRBJ2-7; 7 bases align to TRBD1. Germline V gene data show CDR1 as SQVTM and CDR2 as ANQGSEA. Germline trimming cut 7 bases from V and 5 bases from J; bases unmatched to any gene: 5. This CDR3 has 11 residues. The CDR3 coding sequence is TGCAGCGGCGAACAGGGGAACGAGCAGTACTTC. This encodes CSGEQGNEQYF.

J is TRBJ1-2 and V is TRBV20-1; the D is unclear. This CDR3 spans 11 amino acids. The germline CDR1 and CDR2 sequences are DFQATT and SNEGSKA (reference sequence). Trimming removed 1 base from V and 8 bases from J, with 8 bases in between. Written as DNA, the CDR3 is TGCAGTGCTAGAGGGATGGGGGGCTACACCTTC. Translating gives CSARGMGGYTF.

This clone was detected only once. For the CDR3, the DNA is TGTGCCAGCAGCGCGACGGGGGTAGCCTACAATGAGCAGTTCTTC. It is translated as CASSATGVAYNEQFF. The chain links TRBV9 to TRBJ2-1, with D perhaps matching TRBD2 (6 bases). Germline CDR1 and CDR2: SGDLS and YYNGEE. V was clipped by 3 bases and J by 2 bases, with 12 bases between them. The CDR3 is 15 residues long.

As to this clone: A read error may account for a junction end that differs from germline. This chain joins TRBV5-5 and TRBJ2-7, with TRBD1 matching 7 bases. Germline V gene sequence: CDR1 SGHKS, CDR2 YYEKEE (reference sequence). This CDR3 spans 17 amino acids. CDR3 region: CASSTSKGGGSSYEQYF. The CDR3 DNA reads TGCGCCAGCAGTACCTCCAAAGGGGGCGGTAGTTCCTACGAGCAGTACTTC. Combining the CDR3 with reference TRBV5-5 and TRBJ2-7 gives the whole variable domain DAGVTQSPTHLIKTRGQQVTLRCSPISGHKSVSWYQQVLGQGPQFIFQYYEKEERGRGNFPDRFSARQFPNYSSELNVNALLLGDSALYLCASSTSKGGGSSYEQYFGPGTRLTVT.

The chain's CDR3 is CASSYSEAPYGYTF. CDR3 bases: TGTGCCAGCAGTTACTCCGAAGCCCCCTATGGCTACACCTTC. This chain uses TRBV6-5 with TRBJ1-2; D is unresolved. Germline lookup yields CDR1 MNHEY and CDR2 SVGAGI. The V gene lost 0 bases and the J gene lost 4 bases, with 9 bases spanning the gap. The CDR3 loop spans 14 amino acids.

The gene calls are TRBV15 and TRBJ2-5; D possibly corresponds to TRBD1 (6 bases). Trimming pared 0 bases from V and 1 base from J, leaving 9 bases between. Germline CDR1 LNHNV, CDR2 YYDKDF (reference sequence). This CDR3 has 15 amino acids. This CDR3 is CATSRDSDSQETQYF. CDR3 coding DNA: TGTGCCACCAGCAGAGATTCGGACAGCCAAGAGACCCAGTACTTC. Variable domain in full (rest from reference TRBV15 and TRBJ2-5): DAMVIQNPRYQVTQFGKPVTLSCSQTLNHNVMYWYQQKSSQAPKLLFHYYDKDFNNEADTPDNFQSRRPNTSFCFLDIRSPGLGDTAMYLCATSRDSDSQETQYFGPGTRLLVL.

The CDR3 bases are TGTGCCACCAGCAGAGGGCCAGGCCATGAAGGACTGTTTTTT. This translates into CATSRGPGHEGLFF. V is TRBV15 and J is TRBJ1-4; D is unclear. V was cut by 1 base and J by 13 bases, with 16 bases left in between. Germline V CDR1 and CDR2: LNHNV, YYDKDF (reference sequence). CDR3 length equals 14 residues. Based on the CDR3 plus reference TRBV15 and TRBJ1-4, the full variable domain is DAMVIQNPRYQVTQFGKPVTLSCSQTLNHNVMYWYQQKSSQAPKLLFHYYDKDFNNEADTPDNFQSRRPNTSFCFLDIRSPGLGDTAMYLCATSRGPGHEGLFFGSGTQLSVL.